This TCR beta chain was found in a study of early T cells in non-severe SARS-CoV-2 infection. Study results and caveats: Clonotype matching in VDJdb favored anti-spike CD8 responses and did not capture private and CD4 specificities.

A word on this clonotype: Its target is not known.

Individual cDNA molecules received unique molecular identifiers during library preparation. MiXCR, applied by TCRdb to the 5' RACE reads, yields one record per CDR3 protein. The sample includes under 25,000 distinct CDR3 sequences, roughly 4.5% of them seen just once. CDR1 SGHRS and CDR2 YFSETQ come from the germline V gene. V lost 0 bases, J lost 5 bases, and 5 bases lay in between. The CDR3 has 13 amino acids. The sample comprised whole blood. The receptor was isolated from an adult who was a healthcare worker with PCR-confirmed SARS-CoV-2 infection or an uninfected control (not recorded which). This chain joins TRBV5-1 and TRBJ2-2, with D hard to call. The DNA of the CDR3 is TGCGCCAGCAGCTTGGGTGGGACCGGGGAGCTGTTTTTT. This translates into CASSLGGTGELFF. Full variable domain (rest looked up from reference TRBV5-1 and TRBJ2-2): KAGVTQTPRYLIKTRGQQVTLSCSPISGHRSVSWYQQTPGQGLQFLFEYFSETQRNKGNFPGRFSGRQFSNSRSEMNVSTLELGDSALYLCASSLGGTGELFFGEGSRLTVL.